This entry is about one T cell receptor beta chain. Assignments of participants to cohorts depended upon their own reported clinical history. The method was immunoSEQ multiplex PCR; TCRdb's version includes in-frame clones alone and lacks a portion of them. Of under 450,000 clones listed, 80% to 90% are singletons. The entry originates in a study of blood T cell repertoires in COVID-19. The CDR3 has 14 residues. CDR1 and CDR2 (germline): SGHRS, YFSETQ. Trimming stripped 0 bases from V and 3 bases from J, with 10 bases between. Sequencing was performed on PBMCs or T cells enriched from blood (not recorded which). This receptor was taken from a man aged 25 to 40 who had recovered from COVID-19. The chain employs TRBV5-1 and TRBJ2-7; D perhaps matches TRBD1 (5 bases). CDR3 amino acids: CASSLGDSNYEQYF. CDR3 nucleotide sequence: TGCGCCAGCAGCTTGGGTGACAGTAACTACGAGCAGTACTTC.